Each of the 26 T cell receptor beta chains below was sequenced from the same sample in a study of T cells in Graves' hyperthyroidism and ophthalmopathy. Researchers took RNA transcripts and amplified the TCR beta CDR3 regions from them. Using the HTBI primer set, a first-round RT-PCR was run on the TCR CDR3. TCRdb called the multiplex PCR reads again in MiXCR, with one record for every CDR3 protein. The table shows 550,000 to 800,000 distinct CDR3 sequences, with 17% occurring only once. Sample: blood. These receptors were obtained from a middle-aged man with Graves' hyperthyroidism.

This clonotype was seen more than once but under ten times. Being one base from a much bigger clone, this may be a read error. V and J are TRBV7-2 and TRBJ1-4; a weak D match, TRBD1 (6 bases). This CDR3 contains 13 residues. Germline loops: CDR1 SGHTA, CDR2 FQGNSA. The CDR3 region has the DNA TGTGCCGGCAGCGTTACAGGGTCTGAAAAACTGTTTTTT. Its protein is CAGSVTGSEKLFF.

Ten or more counts support this clonotype. V and J are TRBV2 and TRBJ2-1; 9 bases line up with TRBD1. V shed 5 bases, J shed 12 bases, and the junction held 11 bases outside the gene matches. The CDR3 runs to 14 residues. CDR1 is SNHLY, CDR2 FYNNEI, per germline. CDR3 sequence: CASSPGTGKVRQFF. DNA of the CDR3: TGTGCCAGCAGTCCCGGGACAGGGAAAGTTAGGCAGTTCTTC.

This clonotype was detected ten times or more. The V call is TRBV6-2 or TRBV6-3, the J call TRBJ2-2; weak D call: TRBD2 (6 bases). V was cut by 6 bases and J by 0 bases, with 14 bases left in between. Germline V CDR1 and CDR2: MNHEY, SVGEGT. The CDR3 consists of 16 residues. This CDR3 is CASRAPTGANTGELFF. In nucleotides, the CDR3 is TGTGCCAGCAGAGCCCCCACGGGGGCGAACACCGGGGAGCTGTTTTTT.

With respect to this clonotype: Its ends do not fully match the called genes, so a read error is possible. This rearrangement joins TRBV11-2 to TRBJ2-2, with D hard to call. Germline V gene lookup returns CDR1 SGHAT and CDR2 FQNNGV. The CDR3 covers 13 residues. CDR3 DNA sequence: TGTGCCAGCAGCTTAGGTAACACCGTGGAGCTGTTTTTT. Translating gives CASSLGNTVELFF.

This clonotype was seen a handful of times. The DNA for the CDR3 is TGCAGCGTTCGACAGGGACCGTATGGCTACACCTTC. This codes for CSVRQGPYGYTF. The chain joins TRBV29-1 to TRBJ1-2, with 7 nucleotides matching TRBD1. The CDR3 sequence is 12 residues long. V gave up 5 bases and J gave up 5 bases; unmatched junction bases: 5. CDR1 is SQVTM and CDR2 is ANQGSEA in the germline V gene.

The chain is built from TRBV20-1 and TRBJ2-7; 11 bases agree with TRBD2. Germline assignment: CDR1 DFQATT and CDR2 SNEGSKA (reference sequence). V shed 5 bases, J shed 2 bases, and the junction held 8 bases outside the gene matches. The CDR3 totals 15 residues. CDR3 residues: CSAHGLAGVTYEQYF. The CDR3 DNA follows: TGCAGTGCTCACGGACTAGCGGGTGTAACCTACGAGCAGTACTTC.

This clonotype was counted many times. The V and J genes are TRBV28 and TRBJ2-2; D is undetermined. CDR1 is MDHEN and CDR2 is SYDVKM in the germline V gene. The CDR3 is 13 amino acids. Trimming left V 3 bases short and J 4 bases short, with 6 bases between. Written as DNA, the CDR3 is TGTGCCAGCAGTTTCGACTTCACCGGGGAGCTGTTTTTT. As protein: CASSFDFTGELFF.

J is TRBJ2-1 and V is TRBV30; D not resolved. Germline V gene lookup returns CDR1 GTSNPN and CDR2 SVGIG (reference sequence). The CDR3 is 14 amino acids. The V and J ends lost 2 bases and 0 bases respectively, with 8 bases between them. The CDR3 loop is CAWSSLNSYNEQFF. The DNA of the CDR3 is TGTGCCTGGAGTAGTCTCAACTCCTACAATGAGCAGTTCTTC.

This clonotype has more than one count but fewer than ten. V usage is TRBV10-1 and J usage is TRBJ2-2; 9 nucleotides align to TRBD2. The CDR3 is 15 residues long. CDR1 is WNHNN, CDR2 SYGVQD, per germline (reference sequence). With V trimmed by 4 bases and J by 6 bases, 6 bases remained unmatched. This chain's CDR3 is CASSGNIAGAGELFF. Here the CDR3 DNA reads TGCGCCAGCAGTGGCAACATAGCGGGAGCCGGGGAGCTGTTTTTT.

In its sample, this clonotype was seen many times. CDR3 coding DNA: TGTGCCAGCTCACCACGCTCTAGCGGGGGATACACAGATACGCAGTATTTT. It encodes CASSPRSSGGYTDTQYF. This rearrangement joins TRBV18 to TRBJ2-3; 10 nucleotides align to TRBD2. The CDR3 covers 17 residues. Per germline, CDR1 KGHSH and CDR2 LQKENI. V shed 1 base, J shed 2 bases, and the junction held 6 bases outside the gene matches.

This clonotype was recorded at least ten times. The V and J genes are TRBV27 and TRBJ2-1; D gene ambiguous. V dropped 10 bases and J dropped 0 bases, with 16 bases sitting between them. The germline gives CDR1 MNHEY, CDR2 SMNVEV (reference sequence). This CDR3 comprises 15 residues. In DNA, the CDR3 is TGTGCCACCCAGTCCATTCCGAACTCCTACAATGAGCAGTTCTTC. Protein sequence: CATQSIPNSYNEQFF.

The V gene is TRBV20-1, the J gene TRBJ2-5; the D call may be TRBD1 or TRBD2 (8 bases each). The V end lost 7 bases, the J end lost 5 bases, and 23 bases lay between the germline ends. Germline CDR1 is DFQATT and CDR2 is SNEGSKA (reference sequence). The CDR3 contains 15 residues. The CDR3 reads CSVPGGAGGWETQYF. The CDR3 bases are TGCAGTGTCCCCGGGGGGGCAGGGGGCTGGGAGACCCAGTACTTC.

This clonotype has at least ten counts. V gene TRBV24-1 combines with J gene TRBJ2-1; D possibly corresponds to TRBD1 (6 bases). Looked up from germline, CDR1 is KGHDR and CDR2 is SFDVKD. The CDR3 spans 13 residues. Trimming pared 10 bases from V and 2 bases from J, leaving 11 bases between. The CDR3 DNA reads as TGTGCCACAGAAACAGGGCCCTACAATGAGCAGTTCTTC. It encodes CATETGPYNEQFF.

The gene calls are TRBV7-2 and TRBJ2-5, with D uncertain. This CDR3 comprises 17 residues. The V gene lost 5 bases and the J gene lost 4 bases, with 23 bases spanning the gap. Germline loops: CDR1 SGHTA, CDR2 FQGNSA. Written as DNA, the CDR3 is TGTGCCAGCAGCCCGTGGGCCAGCCCACGGTTTGGAGAGACCCAGTACTTC. Amino acids: CASSPWASPRFGETQYF.

On this clonotype itself: At one end, the junction sequence differs from germline, possibly due to a read error. J is TRBJ2-6 and V is TRBV19, with D possibly being TRBD1 (5 bases). The CDR3 consists of 15 residues. Looked up from germline, CDR1 is LNHDA and CDR2 is SQIVND (reference sequence). The CDR3 spells CASSIGAAGANVPTF. The CDR3 coding sequence is TGTGCCAGTAGTATAGGCGCGGCTGGGGCCAACGTCCCGACTTTC.

The genes are TRBV14 and TRBJ2-2; tentatively, D is TRBD1 (5 bases). This CDR3 comprises 15 residues. Germline V gene sequence: CDR1 SGHDN, CDR2 FVKESK. The germline V and J ends were trimmed by 4 bases and 0 bases, with 9 bases remaining between them. Written as DNA, the CDR3 is TGTGCCAGCAGCCGTATACAGGCGAACACCGGGGAGCTGTTTTTT. Amino acid sequence: CASSRIQANTGELFF.

This clonotype was seen many times. V and J are TRBV27 and TRBJ1-4, with D possibly being TRBD1 (6 bases). Germline CDR1 reads MNHEY; CDR2 reads SMNVEV (reference sequence). V lost 3 bases and J 3 bases, leaving 20 bases between the germline ends. This CDR3 is 18 amino acids long. CDR3 region: CASSLLGQGPSANEKLFF. The CDR3, as DNA: TGTGCCAGCAGTTTGTTGGGTCAGGGGCCGAGCGCTAATGAAAAACTGTTTTTT.

This clonotype was recorded many times. The chain combines TRBV7-2 with TRBJ2-1, with D perhaps TRBD2 (6 bases). The CDR3 has 15 amino acids. Trimming pared 6 bases from V and 1 base from J, leaving 13 bases between. CDR1 and CDR2 (germline): SGHTA, FQGNSA. CDR3 amino acids: CASSFLRGSYNEQFF. The CDR3 region has the DNA TGTGCCAGCAGTTTCTTGCGGGGTTCCTACAATGAGCAGTTCTTC.

This clonotype was detected only a few times. The rearrangement joins TRBV14 to TRBJ2-7, with D possibly called TRBD1 or TRBD2 (5 bases each). CDR3 length: 17 amino acids. Germline CDR1 is SGHDN and CDR2 is FVKESK. V lost 1 base and J 0 bases, leaving 16 bases between the germline ends. CDR3 loop: CASSQVRVGPSSYEQYF. CDR3 nucleotide sequence: TGTGCCAGCAGCCAAGTACGCGTGGGACCTAGCTCCTACGAGCAGTACTTC.

This clonotype was picked up many times. The rearrangement links TRBV7-3 to TRBJ2-7; TRBD2 matches 8 bases. The V and J ends lost 2 bases and 8 bases, in that order; junction bases with no gene match: 8. The CDR3 extends over 14 amino acids. Germline CDR1 reads SGHTA; CDR2 reads FQGTGA. The CDR3 is CASSLQRETGQQYF. CDR3 bases: TGTGCCAGCAGCTTACAGCGGGAGACTGGTCAGCAGTACTTC.

This clonotype was counted between two and nine times. V usage is TRBV2 and J usage is TRBJ2-1; TRBD2 agrees at 13 bases. CDR3 length: 16 amino acids. V was pared by 5 bases and J by 6 bases, with 7 bases of the junction left unmatched. Germline V gene sequence: CDR1 SNHLY, CDR2 FYNNEI. The CDR3: CASSKGLAGARNEQFF. The CDR3 DNA reads as TGTGCCAGCAGTAAAGGACTAGCGGGAGCTCGCAATGAGCAGTTCTTC.

The table lists this clonotype with many counts. J is TRBJ1-2 and V is TRBV28; no clear D gene. In germline, CDR1 is MDHEN, CDR2 SYDVKM. This CDR3 comprises 12 residues. The V end was cut by 3 bases, the J end by 2 bases, with 4 bases between. The CDR3, as DNA: TGTGCCAGCAGTTTGTGGAACTATGGCTACACCTTC. Protein sequence: CASSLWNYGYTF.

Only a few counts were recorded for this clonotype. The chain joins TRBV6-1 to TRBJ2-3, with TRBD2 identical over 14 bases. Germline V gene data show CDR1 as MNHNS and CDR2 as SASEGT. Trimming took 2 bases from V and 4 from J; bases not matched to a gene: 11. This CDR3 contains 19 residues. The CDR3 DNA follows: TGTGCCAGCAGTGAAAGGTACGGGACTAGCGGGAGATCGGCAGATACGCAGTATTTT. This translates into CASSERYGTSGRSADTQYF.

A few counts support this clonotype. The chain has TRBV2 and TRBJ2-1; 8 bases agree with TRBD2. Trimming at V came to 6 bases and at J to 8 bases, leaving 15 bases not matched to a gene. This CDR3 comprises 16 residues. The germline CDR1 and CDR2 sequences are SNHLY and FYNNEI. DNA of the CDR3: TGTGCCAGCAGGGGAGGGGCGGGGGGCCGCGCACATGAGCAGTTCTTC. It is translated as CASRGGAGGRAHEQFF.

This clonotype was seen at least ten times. This chain connects TRBV7-8 to TRBJ1-1, with 10 positions matching TRBD1. Germline CDR1 SGHVS, CDR2 FQNEAQ. This CDR3 region has 16 residues. Germline trimming cut 6 bases from V and 1 base from J; bases unmatched to any gene: 8. CDR3 protein: CASRKTGGSPNTEAFF. CDR3 DNA: TGTGCCAGCAGGAAGACAGGGGGCTCGCCGAACACTGAAGCTTTCTTT.

This clonotype was recorded a few times. The V gene is TRBV6-1, the J gene TRBJ2-5, with D maybe TRBD2 (6 bases). V was shortened by 0 bases and J by 5 bases, with 13 bases between the two germline ends. The CDR3 sequence is 15 residues long. Germline V lookup: CDR1 MNHNS, CDR2 SASEGT. In nucleotides, the CDR3 is TGTGCCAGCAGTGAAGCAGGGAGGTATGAGGAGACCCAGTACTTC. Protein product: CASSEAGRYEETQYF.